The 31 T cell receptor beta chains reported below all come from one sample, sequenced in a study of shared clonotypes between healthy human individuals. CD45RO negativity and positive selection for CCR7 defined naive CD8 cells, a population that excluded terminally differentiated effector memory CD45RA+ cells. Sequenced by immunoSEQ multiplex PCR; TCRdb stores in-frame clones only, minus some. The data hold about 2 million clones, with roughly 94% observed a single time. Sequencing input: naive CD8+ T cells sorted from blood. The receptors were sampled from a man aged 18 to 29 in good health.

V gene TRBV29-1 combines with J gene TRBJ2-2; tentative D call: TRBD2 (5 bases). The CDR3 has 14 amino acids. CDR1 SQVTM and CDR2 ANQGSEA come from the germline V gene. Trimming removed 4 bases from V and 4 bases from J, with 13 bases in between. CDR3 DNA: TGCAGCGTTGGCACGGGGTCACCCACCGGGGAGCTGTTTTTT. Translated: CSVGTGSPTGELFF.

The chain recombines TRBV2 with TRBJ2-5; D unclear. This CDR3 is built from 14 residues. The germline CDR1 and CDR2 sequences are SNHLY and FYNNEI. Trimming left V 1 base short and J 5 bases short, with 11 bases between. The CDR3 is CASSEVQVEETQYF. DNA for the CDR3: TGTGCCAGCAGTGAAGTTCAGGTCGAGGAGACCCAGTACTTC.

The chain joins TRBV11-3 to TRBJ1-2; 8 positions match TRBD1. V lost 8 bases to trimming and J lost 12 bases; unmatched junction nucleotides: 8. Per germline, CDR1 SGHNT and CDR2 YENEEA. The CDR3 covers 11 residues. The CDR3 DNA sequence: TGTGCCAGCCTCCGGGACAGGTATAACACCTTC. It codes for CASLRDRYNTF.

This clone was observed a single time. CDR3 DNA sequence: TGCGCCAGCAGCCAAGAGCTAGCGGGGGGTATTTATGAGCAGTTCTTC. Translating gives CASSQELAGGIYEQFF. The genes are TRBV4-1 and TRBJ2-1; TRBD2 matches at 11 bases. Germline V gene sequence: CDR1 MGHRA, CDR2 YSYEKL. V shed 0 bases and J 8 bases; nucleotides not matched to a gene: 6. The CDR3 covers 16 residues.

The rearrangement joins TRBV20-1 to TRBJ2-3; either TRBD1 or TRBD2 may supply D (5 bases each). CDR1 and CDR2 (germline): DFQATT, SNEGSKA (reference sequence). V was cut by 5 bases and J by 8 bases, with 11 bases left in between. This CDR3 has 11 residues. The CDR3 here is CSARLRGTQYF. CDR3 coding DNA: TGCAGTGCTCGCCTGAGGGGTACGCAGTATTTT.

The rearrangement uses TRBV4-1 and TRBJ2-1; no firm D call. The length of the CDR3 is 15 residues. The germline V and J ends were trimmed by 2 bases and 1 base, with 9 bases remaining between them. Germline assignment: CDR1 MGHRA and CDR2 YSYEKL. The CDR3 DNA is TGCGCCAGCAGCCAAACCGACTCATCCTACAATGAGCAGTTCTTC. Amino acids: CASSQTDSSYNEQFF.

This chain connects TRBV5-1 to TRBJ1-1, with D maybe TRBD1 (5 bases). V was cut by 0 bases and J by 5 bases, with 11 bases left in between. CDR1 SGHRS and CDR2 YFSETQ come from the germline V gene. The length of the CDR3 is 14 residues. CDR3 sequence reads: CASSLEGARTEAFF. The DNA for the CDR3 is TGCGCCAGCAGCTTGGAAGGGGCGCGTACTGAAGCTTTCTTT.

Concerning this clone: At the DNA level, this CDR3 is encoded by other sequences in the same sample as well. The V gene is TRBV9, the J gene TRBJ2-7, with 11 bases lining up with TRBD2. The CDR3 sequence is 15 residues long. V was pared by 2 bases and J by 3 bases, with 4 bases of the junction left unmatched. Germline V lookup: CDR1 SGDLS, CDR2 YYNGEE. The CDR3 here is CASSVAGTSGYEQYF. The CDR3 coding sequence is TGTGCCAGCAGCGTCGCCGGGACTAGCGGCTACGAGCAGTACTTC. Using reference TRBV9 and TRBJ2-7 for the parts outside the CDR3, the full variable domain is DSGVTQTPKHLITATGQRVTLRCSPRSGDLSVYWYQQSLDQGLQFLIQYYNGEERAKGNILERFSAQQFPDLHSELNLSSLELGDSALYFCASSVAGTSGYEQYFGPGTRLTVT.

This clone has just one count. Compared with germline, one end of the junction differs, possibly owing to a read error. This chain uses TRBV6-4 with TRBJ2-7; a possible D gene is TRBD2 (6 bases). Germline assignment: CDR1 MRHNA and CDR2 SNTAGT. This CDR3 contains 9 residues. In nucleotides, the CDR3 is TGTGCCAGCAAACCGGGACTGCCCTTC. Protein: CASKPGLPF.

The rearrangement joins TRBV10-2 to TRBJ2-1; TRBD2 agrees at 8 bases. The CDR3 spans 15 residues. V shed 8 bases, J shed 4 bases, and the junction held 10 bases outside the gene matches. Per the germline V gene, CDR1 is WSHSY and CDR2 is SAAADI. CDR3 coding DNA: TGCGCCAGCGCTTGGTCACTAGCGGATTACAATGAGCAGTTCTTC. It translates to CASAWSLADYNEQFF.

The chain is built from TRBV13 and TRBJ2-3, with 9 bases matching TRBD2. CDR3 size: 15 residues. CDR1 is PRHDT and CDR2 is FYEKMQ in the germline V gene (reference sequence). V lost 9 bases to trimming and J lost 4 bases; unmatched junction nucleotides: 11. The CDR3 coding sequence is TGTGCCAGTCACTCTAGGCTAGCGGGACCAGATACGCAGTATTTT. It is translated as CASHSRLAGPDTQYF.

The chain uses TRBV9 and TRBJ2-6, with D perhaps matching TRBD1 or TRBD2 (7 bases each). Per the germline V gene, CDR1 is SGDLS and CDR2 is YYNGEE. The CDR3 extends over 17 amino acids. V dropped 3 bases and J dropped 0 bases, with 13 bases sitting between them. The CDR3 nucleotides are TGTGCCAGCAGCGAGCGGGACAGCACCTCTGGGGCCAACGTCCTGACTTTC. Its translation is CASSERDSTSGANVLTF. The full variable domain, its missing parts supplied by reference TRBV9 and TRBJ2-6, is DSGVTQTPKHLITATGQRVTLRCSPRSGDLSVYWYQQSLDQGLQFLIQYYNGEERAKGNILERFSAQQFPDLHSELNLSSLELGDSALYFCASSERDSTSGANVLTFGAGSRLTVL.

The chain employs TRBV27 and TRBJ2-7, with 9 bases aligning to TRBD1. This CDR3 is built from 14 residues. Germline V lookup: CDR1 MNHEY, CDR2 SMNVEV (reference sequence). V lost 6 bases, J lost 2 bases, and 5 bases stayed unmatched. CDR3 DNA sequence: TGTGCCAGCAGGCGGACAGGGGCGACCTACGAGCAGTACTTC. Protein product: CASRRTGATYEQYF.

The chain couples TRBV7-9 to TRBJ2-5, with D perhaps given as TRBD1 or TRBD2 (5 bases each). The CDR3 extends over 13 amino acids. Germline V gene data show CDR1 as SEHNR and CDR2 as FQNEAQ (reference sequence). V was shortened by 8 bases and J by 4 bases, with 14 bases between the two germline ends. CDR3 nucleotides: TGTGCCAGCGAGGGGTCTAATTCAGAGACCCAGTACTTC. This translates into CASEGSNSETQYF.

Points on this clone: The same CDR3 also results from other DNA sequences found in this sample. The chain has TRBV28 and TRBJ1-5, with D unclear. Germline V lookup: CDR1 MDHEN, CDR2 SYDVKM. The CDR3 is made up of 11 amino acids. Between the trimmed V and J ends, which lost 5 bases and 3 bases, there was a span of 2 bases. Written as DNA, the CDR3 is TGTGCCAGCAGTCCCAATCAGCCCCAGCATTTT. Translated: CASSPNQPQHF.

With respect to this clone: The junction shows a germline mismatch at one end, possibly a read error. The J gene is TRBJ1-2, the V gene TRBV28; D is possibly TRBD1 (5 bases). Germline values: CDR1 MDHEN, CDR2 SYDVKM. The CDR3 has 11 residues. The CDR3 region has the DNA TGTGCCAGCAGTTTGGGGGGGTGGCAGGTATTC. Amino acids: CASSLGGWQVF.

Notes on this clone: Other DNA sequences in the sample encode the same CDR3. The V and J genes are TRBV15 and TRBJ2-5; no clear D gene. This CDR3 has 14 residues. V lost 1 base to trimming and J lost 2 bases, with 8 bases between them. Looked up from germline, CDR1 is LNHNV and CDR2 is YYDKDF (reference sequence). CDR3 amino acids: CATSRGLVQETQYF. CDR3 nucleotides: TGTGCCACCAGCAGAGGTTTGGTTCAAGAGACCCAGTACTTC. The full variable domain, in which reference TRBV15 and TRBJ2-5 provide the parts outside the CDR3, is DAMVIQNPRYQVTQFGKPVTLSCSQTLNHNVMYWYQQKSSQAPKLLFHYYDKDFNNEADTPDNFQSRRPNTSFCFLDIRSPGLGDTAMYLCATSRGLVQETQYFGPGTRLLVL.

This CDR3 is CASSQVTGGTYEQYF. CDR3 bases: TGCGCCAGCAGCCAAGTGACAGGGGGTACTTACGAGCAGTACTTC. V usage is TRBV4-3 and J usage is TRBJ2-7; 9 bases fit TRBD1. Germline trimming cut 1 base from V and 4 bases from J; bases unmatched to any gene: 5. Germline values: CDR1 LGHNA, CDR2 YSLEER. The CDR3 covers 15 residues.

This rearrangement joins TRBV11-1 to TRBJ2-5, with 8 nucleotides matching TRBD2. Trimming at V came to 3 bases and at J to 1 base, leaving 4 bases not matched to a gene. Germline loops: CDR1 SGHAT, CDR2 FQDESV (reference sequence). This CDR3 region has 15 residues. The CDR3 protein is CASSFTGGTQETQYF. In nucleotides, the CDR3 is TGTGCCAGCAGCTTTACGGGGGGGACCCAAGAGACCCAGTACTTC.

CDR3 region: CSVEGVRAHLNTEAFF. CDR3 nucleotides: TGCAGCGTTGAGGGAGTGAGGGCCCATTTGAACACTGAAGCTTTCTTT. The V call is TRBV29-1, the J call TRBJ1-1, with D uncertain. V gave up 3 bases and J gave up 0 bases, with 17 bases separating them. The length of the CDR3 is 16 residues. Germline loops: CDR1 SQVTM, CDR2 ANQGSEA.

In this sample, this clone turned up once. The genes are TRBV6-5 and TRBJ2-5; D gene uncertain. Trimming stripped 5 bases from V and 2 bases from J, with 15 bases between. This CDR3 is built from 15 residues. Germline V gives CDR1 MNHEY, CDR2 SVGAGI. The chain's CDR3 is CASSLSSPPQETQYF. DNA of the CDR3: TGTGCCAGCAGTCTTTCAAGCCCTCCTCAAGAGACCCAGTACTTC.

The chain links TRBV7-8 to TRBJ2-7; D is uncertain. CDR1 is SGHVS, CDR2 FQNEAQ, per germline. The germline V and J ends were trimmed by 3 bases and 6 bases, with 9 bases remaining between them. This CDR3 region has 12 residues. In DNA form, the CDR3 reads TGTGCCAGCAGCTTTTTAGTGGGCGAGCAGTACTTC. This codes for CASSFLVGEQYF.

About this clone itself: Other nucleotide sequences from this sample produce the same CDR3. The chain employs TRBV27 and TRBJ1-6; the D is unclear. CDR3 length equals 12 residues. Trimming left V 3 bases short and J 9 bases short, with 6 bases between. Looked up from germline, CDR1 is MNHEY and CDR2 is SMNVEV (reference sequence). The CDR3 DNA is TGTGCCAGCAGTTTGTATGGTTCACCCCTCCACTTT. Translated, it gives CASSLYGSPLHF.

This chain links TRBV5-5 with TRBJ2-7; 8 bases are a match to TRBD1. The germline V gene encodes CDR1 SGHKS and CDR2 YYEKEE (reference sequence). The CDR3 length is 16 residues. J lost 2 bases, V lost 3 bases, and 10 bases had no gene match. CDR3: CASSYGQGEPAYEQYF. In DNA, the CDR3 is TGTGCCAGCAGCTACGGACAGGGCGAACCTGCCTACGAGCAGTACTTC.

V usage is TRBV6-1 and J usage is TRBJ2-5, with D perhaps TRBD1 (5 bases). The CDR3 runs to 14 residues. V was trimmed by 3 bases and J by 5 bases, leaving 13 bases between them. The germline CDR1 and CDR2 sequences are MNHNS and SASEGT. The CDR3 sequence: CASSDISGWETQYF. CDR3 DNA: TGTGCCAGCAGTGATATATCAGGGTGGGAGACCCAGTACTTC.

The chain carries TRBV9 and TRBJ2-7, with D perhaps matching TRBD1 (5 bases). CDR3 length: 15 amino acids. CDR1 and CDR2 from the germline V gene are SGDLS and YYNGEE. Trimming left V 0 bases short and J 6 bases short, with 16 bases between. CDR3 in amino acids: CASSVGVGSQGEQYF. The CDR3 nucleotides read TGTGCCAGCAGCGTAGGGGTTGGATCTCAGGGCGAGCAGTACTTC.

The chain couples TRBV5-1 to TRBJ2-1; 7 bases agree with TRBD2. Unmatched junction bases numbered 6, after V lost 3 bases and J lost 3 bases. This CDR3 region has 15 residues. Per germline, CDR1 SGHRS and CDR2 YFSETQ. CDR3 nucleotides: TGCGCCAGCAGCTCCCCGCAGCGGGGCTACAATGAGCAGTTCTTC. As protein: CASSSPQRGYNEQFF.

This sequence joins TRBV2 and TRBJ1-2; the D gene is possibly TRBD1 (5 bases). This CDR3 comprises 13 residues. Trimming left V 3 bases short and J 3 bases short, with 8 bases between. CDR1 and CDR2 from the germline V gene are SNHLY and FYNNEI. The CDR3 spells CASSDGGDYGYTF. CDR3 nucleotides: TGTGCCAGCAGTGATGGGGGGGACTATGGCTACACCTTC. The full variable domain, its missing parts supplied by reference TRBV2 and TRBJ1-2, is EPEVTQTPSHQVTQMGQEVILRCVPISNHLYFYWYRQILGQKVEFLVSFYNNEISEKSEIFDDQFSVERPDGSNFTLKIRSTKLEDSAMYFCASSDGGDYGYTFGSGTRLTVV.

The chain couples TRBV7-6 to TRBJ2-3; 11 nucleotides line up with TRBD2. Looked up from germline, CDR1 is SGHVS and CDR2 is FNYEAQ. The CDR3 extends over 17 amino acids. V gave up 2 bases and J gave up 2 bases; unmatched junction bases: 6. The CDR3, as DNA: TGTGCCAGCAGCTTACGGCCTAGCGGGAGGTCCACAGATACGCAGTATTTT. This sequence encodes CASSLRPSGRSTDTQYF.

This chain connects TRBV7-9 to TRBJ1-3; D uncertain. The CDR3 has 17 amino acids. Trimming left V 2 bases short and J 2 bases short, with 16 bases between. Germline V gene lookup returns CDR1 SEHNR and CDR2 FQNEAQ (reference sequence). CDR3 protein: CASSLPEWAGTGNTIYF. CDR3 bases: TGTGCCAGCAGCTTACCCGAATGGGCTGGGACTGGAAACACCATATATTTT.

The chain employs TRBV28 and TRBJ2-1; no clear D. Trimming took off 3 bases at V and 0 bases at J, with 9 bases between the two ends. The CDR3 extends over 15 amino acids. CDR1 is MDHEN, CDR2 SYDVKM, per germline. The DNA for the CDR3 is TGTGCCAGCAGTTTTATCCTCCCCTCCTACAATGAGCAGTTCTTC. This gives the protein CASSFILPSYNEQFF.